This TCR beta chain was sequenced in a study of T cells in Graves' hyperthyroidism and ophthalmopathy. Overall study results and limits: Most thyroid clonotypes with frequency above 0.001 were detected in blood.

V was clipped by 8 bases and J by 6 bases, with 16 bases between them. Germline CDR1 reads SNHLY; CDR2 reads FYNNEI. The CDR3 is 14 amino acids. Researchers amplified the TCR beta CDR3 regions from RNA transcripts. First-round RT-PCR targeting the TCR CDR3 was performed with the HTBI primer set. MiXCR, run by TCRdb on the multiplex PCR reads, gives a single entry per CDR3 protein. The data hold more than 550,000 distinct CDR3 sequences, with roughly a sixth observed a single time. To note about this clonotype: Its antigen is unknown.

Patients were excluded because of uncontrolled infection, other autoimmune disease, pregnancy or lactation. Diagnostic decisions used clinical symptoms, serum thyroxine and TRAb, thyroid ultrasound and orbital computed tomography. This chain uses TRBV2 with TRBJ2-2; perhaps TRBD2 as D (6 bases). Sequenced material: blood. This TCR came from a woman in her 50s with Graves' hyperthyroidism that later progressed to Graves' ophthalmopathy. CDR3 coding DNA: TGTGCCAGCGGGCGGGGCGGGGCGGCCGGGGAGCTGTTTTTT. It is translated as CASGRGGAAGELFF.